This T cell receptor (beta chain) was sequenced during a study of T cell responses to AZD1222 COVID-19 vaccine. TCRdb's copy holds only in-frame clones and misses some; the assay was immunoSEQ multiplex PCR. The data hold approximately 190,000 clones, with 94% observed a single time. Germline values: CDR1 SGHVS, CDR2 FQNEAQ. The CDR3 runs 19 residues. Losses at the gene ends were 6 bases for V and 2 bases for J; bases not matched to a gene: 19. The clonotype comes from an adult in good health. This sample comprised peripheral blood, obtained on day 0 of AZD1222 vaccination. The rearrangement links TRBV7-8 to TRBJ2-3; 8 bases align to TRBD1. The CDR3 sequence: CASSIRDRSQKGHTDTQYF. In DNA form, the CDR3 reads TGTGCCAGCAGTATCCGGGACAGGAGCCAAAAGGGCCACACAGATACGCAGTATTTT.